This TCR beta chain originates from a study of cytomegalovirus exposure and HLA in healthy donors. Concerning this clone: Its specificity is not known.

PCR primers comprised 60 Vbeta and 13 Jbeta primers. Profiling relied on immunoSEQ multiplex PCR, and the TCRdb table lists in-frame clones only, not all of them. This table has some 90,000 clones, roughly three quarters appearing once. The length of the CDR3 is 13 residues. Trimming cost V 2 bases and J 5 bases, with 10 bases left between them. Germline values: CDR1 SGHDT, CDR2 YYEEEE. General study results and limits: Rarity marked most TCR sequences, yet some public TCRs occurred in many donors.

The clonotype comes from a middle-aged man in good health and CMV-seronegative. Specimen: PBMCs. This sequence joins TRBV5-6 and TRBJ2-5; D is perhaps TRBD1 (5 bases). DNA of the CDR3: TGTGCCAGCAGCTTCGCAGGGCGCGAGACCCAGTACTTC. Its protein is CASSFAGRETQYF.